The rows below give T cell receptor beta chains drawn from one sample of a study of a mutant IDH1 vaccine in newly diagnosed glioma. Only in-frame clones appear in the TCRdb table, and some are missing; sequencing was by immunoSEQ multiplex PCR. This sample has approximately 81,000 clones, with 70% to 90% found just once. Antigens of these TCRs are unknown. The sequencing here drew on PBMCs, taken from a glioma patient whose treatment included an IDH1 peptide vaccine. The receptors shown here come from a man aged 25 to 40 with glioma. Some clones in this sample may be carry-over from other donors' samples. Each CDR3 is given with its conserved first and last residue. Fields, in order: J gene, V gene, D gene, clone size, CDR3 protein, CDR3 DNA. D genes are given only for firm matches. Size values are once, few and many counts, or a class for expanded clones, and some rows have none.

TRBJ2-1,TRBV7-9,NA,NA,CASSLGYRGTNEQFF,TGTGCCAGCAGCTTAGGGTACAGAGGGACCAATGAGCAGTTCTTC
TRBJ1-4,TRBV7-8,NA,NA,CASSLGQRINEKLFF,TGTGCCAGCAGCTTAGGGCAAAGGATTAATGAAAAACTGTTTTTT
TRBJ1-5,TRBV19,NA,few,CASRWTSNQPQHF,TGTGCCAGTAGATGGACTAGCAATCAGCCCCAGCATTTT
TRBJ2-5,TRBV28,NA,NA,CASSFPLMAGQETQYF,TGTGCCAGCAGTTTCCCCCTGATGGCGGGCCAAGAGACCCAGTACTTC
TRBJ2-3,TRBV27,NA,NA,CASSLSPRAGTQYF,TGTGCCAGCAGTTTATCCCCCCGGGCAGGTACGCAGTATTTT
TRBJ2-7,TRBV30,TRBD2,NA,CAWSVGLAGFSYEQYF,TGTGCCTGGAGTGTGGGGCTAGCGGGTTTTTCCTACGAGCAGTACTTC
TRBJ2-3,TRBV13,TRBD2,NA,CASSRGAGARVTDTQYF,TGTGCCAGCAGCCGCGGTGCGGGAGCAAGGGTGACAGATACGCAGTATTTT
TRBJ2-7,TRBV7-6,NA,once,CASSLGSAGPYEQYF,TGTGCCAGCAGCTTAGGCTCGGCGGGGCCCTACGAGCAGTACTTC
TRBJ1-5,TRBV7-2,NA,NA,CASTNKGDGYSNQPQHF,TGTGCCAGCACCAACAAAGGGGACGGCTATAGCAATCAGCCCCAGCATTTT
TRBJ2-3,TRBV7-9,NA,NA,CASSLQHDTDTQYF,TGTGCCAGCAGCTTACAACACGACACAGATACGCAGTATTTT
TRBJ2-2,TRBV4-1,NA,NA,CASSQGPLASGELFF,TGCGCCAGCAGCCAGGGTCCTTTAGCGTCCGGGGAGCTGTTTTTT
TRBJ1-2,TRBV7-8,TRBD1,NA,CASSPPGQGRGGYTF,TGTGCCAGCAGCCCGCCCGGACAGGGGAGAGGTGGCTACACCTTC
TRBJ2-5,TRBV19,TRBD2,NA,CASSITASGRGGQETQYF,TGTGCCAGTAGTATAACAGCGAGCGGGAGAGGTGGTCAAGAGACCCAGTACTTC
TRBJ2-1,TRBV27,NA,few,CASSLKGFYNEQFF,TGTGCCAGCAGTTTAAAGGGATTCTACAATGAGCAGTTCTTC
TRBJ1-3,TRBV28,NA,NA,CASSFVIPSFSGNTIYF,TGTGCCAGCAGTTTTGTGATACCATCGTTCTCTGGAAACACCATATATTTT
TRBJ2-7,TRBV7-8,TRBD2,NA,CASSQIAGGHEQYF,TGTGCCAGCAGCCAAATAGCGGGAGGTCACGAGCAGTACTTC
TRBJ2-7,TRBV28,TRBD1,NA,CASSSPTDRVEQYF,TGTGCCAGCAGTTCGCCCACTGACAGGGTTGAGCAGTACTTC
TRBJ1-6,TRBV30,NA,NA,CAWTRATTYNSPLHF,TGTGCCTGGACACGCGCGACTACCTATAATTCACCCCTCCACTTT
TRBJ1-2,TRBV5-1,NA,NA,CASSLGRFRGYTF,TGCGCCAGCAGCTTAGGACGGTTCAGGGGCTACACCTTC
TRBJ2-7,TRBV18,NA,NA,CASSLIYDSYEQYF,TGTGCCAGCTCACTGATCTACGACAGCTACGAGCAGTACTTC
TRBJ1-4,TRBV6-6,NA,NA,CASRHQGEDEKLFF,TGTGCCAGCAGGCACCAAGGGGAGGATGAAAAACTGTTTTTT
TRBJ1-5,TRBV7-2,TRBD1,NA,CASSPRTGTNQPQHF,TGTGCCAGCAGCCCGAGGACAGGGACAAATCAGCCCCAGCATTTT